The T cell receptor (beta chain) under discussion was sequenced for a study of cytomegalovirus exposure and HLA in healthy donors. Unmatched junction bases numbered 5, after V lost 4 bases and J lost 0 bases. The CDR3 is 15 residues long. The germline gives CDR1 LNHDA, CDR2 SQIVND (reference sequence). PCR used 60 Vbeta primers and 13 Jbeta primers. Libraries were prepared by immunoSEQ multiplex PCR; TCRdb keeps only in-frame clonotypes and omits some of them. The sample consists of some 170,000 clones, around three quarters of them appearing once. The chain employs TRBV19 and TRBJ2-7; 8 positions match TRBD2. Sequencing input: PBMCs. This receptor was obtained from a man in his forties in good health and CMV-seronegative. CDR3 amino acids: CASSNPRGGSYEQYF. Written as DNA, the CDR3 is TGTGCCAGTAGTAACCCCCGGGGGGGCTCCTACGAGCAGTACTTC.